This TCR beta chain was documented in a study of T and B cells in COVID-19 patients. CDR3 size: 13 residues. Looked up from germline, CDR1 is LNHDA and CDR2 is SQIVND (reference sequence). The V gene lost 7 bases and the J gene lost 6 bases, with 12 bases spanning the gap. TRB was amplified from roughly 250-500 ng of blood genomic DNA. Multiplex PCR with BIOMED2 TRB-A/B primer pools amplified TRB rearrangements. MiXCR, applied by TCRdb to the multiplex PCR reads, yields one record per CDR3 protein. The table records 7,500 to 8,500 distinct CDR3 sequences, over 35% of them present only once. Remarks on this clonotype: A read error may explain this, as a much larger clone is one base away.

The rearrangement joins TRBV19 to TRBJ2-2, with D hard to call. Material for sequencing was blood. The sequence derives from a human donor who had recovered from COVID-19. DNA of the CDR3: TGTGCCAGTACTGCATGGTGGGCCGGGGAGCTGTTTTTT. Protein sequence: CASTAWWAGELFF.